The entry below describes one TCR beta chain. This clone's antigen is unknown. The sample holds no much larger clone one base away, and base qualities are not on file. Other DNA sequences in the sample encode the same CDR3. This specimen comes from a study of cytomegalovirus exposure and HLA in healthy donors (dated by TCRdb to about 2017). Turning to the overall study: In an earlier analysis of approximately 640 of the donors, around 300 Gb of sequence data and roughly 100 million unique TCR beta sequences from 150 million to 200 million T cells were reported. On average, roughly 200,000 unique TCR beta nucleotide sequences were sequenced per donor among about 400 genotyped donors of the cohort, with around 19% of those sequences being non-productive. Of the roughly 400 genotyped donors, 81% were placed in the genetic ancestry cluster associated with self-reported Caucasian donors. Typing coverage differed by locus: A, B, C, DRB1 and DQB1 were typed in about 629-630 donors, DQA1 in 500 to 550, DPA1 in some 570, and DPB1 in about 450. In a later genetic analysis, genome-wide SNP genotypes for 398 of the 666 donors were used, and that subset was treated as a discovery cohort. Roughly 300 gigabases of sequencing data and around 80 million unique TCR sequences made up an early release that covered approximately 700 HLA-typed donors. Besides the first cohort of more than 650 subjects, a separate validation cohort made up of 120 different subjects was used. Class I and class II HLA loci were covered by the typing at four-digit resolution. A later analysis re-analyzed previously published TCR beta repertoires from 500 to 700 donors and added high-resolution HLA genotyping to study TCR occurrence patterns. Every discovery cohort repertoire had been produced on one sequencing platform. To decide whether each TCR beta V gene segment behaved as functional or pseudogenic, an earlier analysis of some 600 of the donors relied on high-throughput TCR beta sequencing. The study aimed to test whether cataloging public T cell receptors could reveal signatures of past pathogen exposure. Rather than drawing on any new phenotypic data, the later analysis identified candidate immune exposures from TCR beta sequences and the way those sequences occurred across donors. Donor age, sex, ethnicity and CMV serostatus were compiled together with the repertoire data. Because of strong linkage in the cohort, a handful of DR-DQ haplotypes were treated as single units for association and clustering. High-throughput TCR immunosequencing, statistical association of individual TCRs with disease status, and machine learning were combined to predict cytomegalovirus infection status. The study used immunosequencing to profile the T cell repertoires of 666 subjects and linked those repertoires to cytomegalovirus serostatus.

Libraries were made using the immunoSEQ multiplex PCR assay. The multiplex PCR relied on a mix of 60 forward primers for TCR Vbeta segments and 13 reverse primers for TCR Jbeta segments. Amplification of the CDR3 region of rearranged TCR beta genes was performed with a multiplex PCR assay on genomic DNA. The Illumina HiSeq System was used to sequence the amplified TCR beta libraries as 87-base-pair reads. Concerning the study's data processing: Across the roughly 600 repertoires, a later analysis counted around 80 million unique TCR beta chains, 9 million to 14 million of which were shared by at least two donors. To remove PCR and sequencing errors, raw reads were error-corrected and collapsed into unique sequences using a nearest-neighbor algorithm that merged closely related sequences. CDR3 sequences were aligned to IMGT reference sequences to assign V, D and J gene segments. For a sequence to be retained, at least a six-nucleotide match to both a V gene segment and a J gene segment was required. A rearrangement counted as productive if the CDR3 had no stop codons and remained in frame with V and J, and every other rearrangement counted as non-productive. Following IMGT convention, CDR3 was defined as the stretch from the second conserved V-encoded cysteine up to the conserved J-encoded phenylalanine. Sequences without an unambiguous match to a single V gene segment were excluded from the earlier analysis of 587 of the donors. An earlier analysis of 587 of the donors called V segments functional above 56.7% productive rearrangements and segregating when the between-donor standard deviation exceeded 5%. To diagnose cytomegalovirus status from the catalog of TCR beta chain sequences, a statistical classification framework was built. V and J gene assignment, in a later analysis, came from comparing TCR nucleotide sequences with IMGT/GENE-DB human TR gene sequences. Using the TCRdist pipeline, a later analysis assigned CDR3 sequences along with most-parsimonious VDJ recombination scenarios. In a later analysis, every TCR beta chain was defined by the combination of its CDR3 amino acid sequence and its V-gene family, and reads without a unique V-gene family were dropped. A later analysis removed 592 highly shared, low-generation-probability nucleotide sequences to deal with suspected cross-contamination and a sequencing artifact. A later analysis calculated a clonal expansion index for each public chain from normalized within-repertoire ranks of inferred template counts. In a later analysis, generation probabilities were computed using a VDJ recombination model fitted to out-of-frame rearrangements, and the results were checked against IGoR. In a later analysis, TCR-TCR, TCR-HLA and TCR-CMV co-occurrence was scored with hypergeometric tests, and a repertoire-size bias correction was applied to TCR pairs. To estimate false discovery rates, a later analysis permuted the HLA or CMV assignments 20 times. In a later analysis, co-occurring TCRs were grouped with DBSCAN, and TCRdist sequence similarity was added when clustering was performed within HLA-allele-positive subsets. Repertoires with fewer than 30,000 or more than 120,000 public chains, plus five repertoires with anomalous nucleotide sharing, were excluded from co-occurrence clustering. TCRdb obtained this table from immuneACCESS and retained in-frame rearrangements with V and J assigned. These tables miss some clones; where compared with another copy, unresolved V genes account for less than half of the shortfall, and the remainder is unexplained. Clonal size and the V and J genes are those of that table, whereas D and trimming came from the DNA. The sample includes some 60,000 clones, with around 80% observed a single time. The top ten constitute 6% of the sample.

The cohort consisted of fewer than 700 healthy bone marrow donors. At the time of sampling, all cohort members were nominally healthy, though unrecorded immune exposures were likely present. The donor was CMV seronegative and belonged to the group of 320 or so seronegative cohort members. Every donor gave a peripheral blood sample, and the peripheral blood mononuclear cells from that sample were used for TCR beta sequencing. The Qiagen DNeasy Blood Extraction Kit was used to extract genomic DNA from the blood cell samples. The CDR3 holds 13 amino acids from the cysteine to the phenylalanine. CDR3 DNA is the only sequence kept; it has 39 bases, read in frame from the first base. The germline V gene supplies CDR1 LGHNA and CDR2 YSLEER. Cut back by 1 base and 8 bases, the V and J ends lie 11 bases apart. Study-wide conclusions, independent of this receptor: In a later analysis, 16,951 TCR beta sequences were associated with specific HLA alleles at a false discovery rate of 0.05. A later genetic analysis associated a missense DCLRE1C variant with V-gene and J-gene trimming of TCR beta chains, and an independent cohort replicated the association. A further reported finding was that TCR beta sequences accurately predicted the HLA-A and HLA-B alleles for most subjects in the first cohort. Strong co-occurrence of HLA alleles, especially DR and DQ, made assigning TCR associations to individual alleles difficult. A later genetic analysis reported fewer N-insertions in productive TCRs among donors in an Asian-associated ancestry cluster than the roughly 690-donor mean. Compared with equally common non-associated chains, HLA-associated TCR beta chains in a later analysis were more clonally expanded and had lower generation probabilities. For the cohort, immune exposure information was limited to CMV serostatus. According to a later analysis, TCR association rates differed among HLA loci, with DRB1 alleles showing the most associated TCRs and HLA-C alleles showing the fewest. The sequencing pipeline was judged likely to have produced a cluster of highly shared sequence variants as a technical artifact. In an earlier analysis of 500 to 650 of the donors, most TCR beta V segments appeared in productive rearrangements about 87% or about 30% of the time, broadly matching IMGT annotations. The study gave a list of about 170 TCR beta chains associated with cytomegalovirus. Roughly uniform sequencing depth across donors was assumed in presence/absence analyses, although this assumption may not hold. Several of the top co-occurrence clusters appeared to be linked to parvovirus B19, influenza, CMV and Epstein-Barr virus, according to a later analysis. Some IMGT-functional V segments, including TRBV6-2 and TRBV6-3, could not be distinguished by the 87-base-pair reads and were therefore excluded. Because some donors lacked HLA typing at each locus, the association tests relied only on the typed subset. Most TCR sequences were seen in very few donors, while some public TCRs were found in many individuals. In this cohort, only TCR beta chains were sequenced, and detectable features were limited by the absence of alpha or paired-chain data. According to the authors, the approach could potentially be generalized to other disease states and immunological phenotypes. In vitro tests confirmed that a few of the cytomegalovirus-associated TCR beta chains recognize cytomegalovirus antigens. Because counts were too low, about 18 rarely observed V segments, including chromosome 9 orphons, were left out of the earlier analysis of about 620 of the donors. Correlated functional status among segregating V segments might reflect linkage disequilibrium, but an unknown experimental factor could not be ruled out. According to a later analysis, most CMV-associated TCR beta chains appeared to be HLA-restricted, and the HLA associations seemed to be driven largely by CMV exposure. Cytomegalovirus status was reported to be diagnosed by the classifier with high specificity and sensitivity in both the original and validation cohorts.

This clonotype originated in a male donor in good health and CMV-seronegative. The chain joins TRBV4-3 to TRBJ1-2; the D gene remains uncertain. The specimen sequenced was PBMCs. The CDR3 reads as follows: CASSQAVGRGYTF. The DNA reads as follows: TGCGCCAGCAGCCAAGCGGTCGGGAGAGGCTACACCTTC.